This T cell receptor (beta chain) was recovered during a study of radiotherapy plus CTLA-4 blockade in lung cancer (dated by TCRdb to between 2018 and 2020). For context, the study as a whole: Among the enrolled patients, around 19% had an objective response, and approximately 33% reached disease control. Study-wide findings and limitations: After treatment with radiotherapy and ipilimumab, TCR clones that originated in tumors expanded in peripheral blood. Early dynamic changes in blood T cell clones, together with increased serum interferon-beta after radiation, were reported as the strongest predictors of response.

As regards this clone: No antigen is known for it. No base-level quality is on record; no much larger clone is a single base apart.

As encoded in the germline V gene (reference sequence), CDR1 is MNHEY while CDR2 is SMNVEV. The CDR3, from cysteine to phenylalanine, totals 17 residues. The DNA shown is the 51-base CDR3, in frame from base 1. Germline trimming amounts to 1 base on V and 8 bases on J, with 6 as the count of junction bases outside the gene matches. The study evaluated CTLA-4 blockade (ipilimumab) given together with focal radiation therapy in patients who had chemo-refractory metastatic non-small-cell lung cancer. The library was produced with the immunoSEQ multiplex PCR assay. TCRdb stores this immuneACCESS table with in-frame sequences only. Part of the clones is absent; in the studies checked, under half of the shortfall reflects unresolved V genes, and no reason is known for the rest. The sample data list some 78,000 clones, and approximately 86% of these were observed just once. The biggest ten clones account for 0.87% of the sample.

The sequenced sample was peripheral blood, obtained from a patient treated with radiotherapy plus ipilimumab. The sequence links TRBV27 to TRBJ2-2; 14 central nucleotides agree with TRBD2. The source is a human donor with non-small cell lung cancer who had stable disease on radiotherapy plus ipilimumab. Here is the DNA: TGTGCCAGCAGTTTATTGAGGACTAGCGGGAGGTTTGGGGAGCTGTTTTTT. It translates as CASSLLRTSGRFGELFF.